Below, 20 T cell receptor beta chains from the same sample are listed, as sequenced in a study of a mutant IDH1 vaccine in newly diagnosed glioma. Generated by immunoSEQ multiplex PCR, the TCRdb table keeps only in-frame clones and is missing some. The data show about 75,000 clones, roughly 91% seen once. No antigens are known for them. As for time point: week 5, during vaccination. In the vaccine, a single dose held 300 ug of the mutant IDH1 20-mer peptide, along with topical imiquimod. The sequencing here drew on PBMCs, taken from a glioma patient whose treatment included an IDH1 peptide vaccine. All receptors come from a woman aged 50 to 65 with glioma.

The chain joins TRBV10-2 to TRBJ1-1; D is undetermined. Trimming took 2 bases from V and 0 from J, leaving 7 bases between them. The CDR3 sequence is 14 residues long. Germline V gives CDR1 WSHSY, CDR2 SAAADI. CDR3 bases: TGCGCCAGCAGTGAGCCATCCATGAACACTGAAGCTTTCTTT. Residues: CASSEPSMNTEAFF.

The V and J genes are TRBV2 and TRBJ1-2, with a possible D match to TRBD1 (6 bases). Trimming cost V 8 bases and J 4 bases, with 11 bases left between them. The germline CDR1 and CDR2 sequences are SNHLY and FYNNEI. The CDR3 loop spans 12 amino acids. CDR3: CASAGDFYGYTF. The CDR3 DNA follows: TGTGCCAGCGCAGGGGATTTCTATGGCTACACCTTC.

The J gene is TRBJ2-5, the V gene TRBV7-9; 8 nucleotides agree with TRBD1. The J segment lost 4 bases and the V segment lost 5 bases, leaving 12 bases of the junction unmatched. Looked up from germline, CDR1 is SEHNR and CDR2 is FQNEAQ (reference sequence). The CDR3 is 16 residues long. The CDR3 coding sequence is TGTGCCAGCAGCACCCAGGGACAGGCTTTGGGAGAGACCCAGTACTTC. Translating gives CASSTQGQALGETQYF.

The rearrangement uses TRBV5-1 and TRBJ2-5; tentative D call: TRBD2 (6 bases). V was cut by 5 bases and J by 1 base, with 15 bases left in between. CDR3 length equals 15 residues. The germline V gene encodes CDR1 SGHRS and CDR2 YFSETQ. The CDR3 DNA is TGCGCCAGCAGGGGCGGGGCTTCGGTCCAAGAGACCCAGTACTTC. Translated: CASRGGASVQETQYF.

In this sample, this clone turned up once. The J gene is TRBJ1-5, the V gene TRBV5-5; D gene ambiguous. The length of the CDR3 is 13 residues. The germline V gene has CDR1 SGHKS and CDR2 YYEKEE (reference sequence). V lost 1 base to trimming and J lost 3 bases, with 5 bases between them. Here the CDR3 reads CASSLRDNQPQHF. DNA for the CDR3: TGTGCCAGCAGCTTGAGGGACAATCAGCCCCAGCATTTT.

The V gene is TRBV29-1, the J gene TRBJ2-1; 11 bases line up with TRBD1. Losses at the gene ends were 1 base for V and 8 bases for J; bases not matched to a gene: 7. Germline CDR1 is SQVTM and CDR2 is ANQGSEA. The CDR3 extends over 15 amino acids. CDR3 bases: TGCAGCGTTGAAGGGCCGAGGACAGGGGGCGATGAGCAGTTCTTC. The encoded protein is CSVEGPRTGGDEQFF.

The J gene is TRBJ2-5, the V gene TRBV6-5; TRBD1 agrees at 8 bases. The J call may be incorrect, as the DNA end agrees better with TRBJ2-7. Germline CDR1 is MNHEY and CDR2 is SVGAGI. The CDR3 covers 15 residues. CDR3: CASSYSGQGSYEQYF. The DNA for the CDR3 is TGTGCCAGCAGTTACTCAGGACAGGGCTCCTACGAGCAGTACTTC.

This chain uses TRBV19 with TRBJ1-5; 7 nucleotides agree with TRBD1. Trimming at V came to 7 bases and at J to 0 bases, leaving 9 bases not matched to a gene. Germline CDR1 LNHDA, CDR2 SQIVND (reference sequence). The CDR3 covers 16 residues. CDR3 sequence: CASTNRGVYSNQPQHF. CDR3 nucleotides: TGTGCCAGTACCAACAGGGGTGTATATAGCAATCAGCCCCAGCATTTT.

As to this clone: A read error may produce the germline difference seen at one junction end. The V call is TRBV6-1, the J call TRBJ2-2; the match to TRBD2 covers 9 bases. Germline CDR1 is MNHNS and CDR2 is SASEGT. The CDR3 is 15 residues long. In nucleotides, the CDR3 is TGTGCCAGCAGTGTAGCGGGGGATAGCACCGGGGAGTTGTTTTTT. This encodes CASSVAGDSTGELFF.

The chain carries TRBV5-6 and TRBJ2-2; TRBD2 matches at 12 bases. CDR3 length equals 18 residues. V lost 2 bases, J lost 4 bases, and 9 bases stayed unmatched. Germline CDR1 and CDR2: SGHDT and YYEEEE. CDR3 sequence: CASSLALLAGGRTGELFF. In DNA, the CDR3 is TGTGCCAGCAGCTTAGCACTACTAGCGGGAGGACGCACCGGGGAGCTGTTTTTT.

The table lists this clone with a few counts. V is TRBV28 and J is TRBJ1-1; D gene unclear. Between the trimmed V and J ends, which lost 5 bases and 3 bases, there was a span of 7 bases. Germline CDR1 MDHEN, CDR2 SYDVKM. This CDR3 has 12 residues. In DNA, the CDR3 is TGTGCCAGCAGTCAAATGTACACTGAAGCTTTCTTT. Amino acids: CASSQMYTEAFF.

V gene TRBV5-1 combines with J gene TRBJ1-5; 11 nucleotides line up with TRBD1. V dropped 4 bases and J dropped 9; count of bases not matched to a gene: 9. Germline-derived CDR1 and CDR2 are SGHRS and YFSETQ. This CDR3 is 15 amino acids long. The CDR3 reads CASSEGQGGFSPQHF. CDR3 sequence (DNA): TGCGCCAGCAGCGAGGGACAGGGGGGATTTTCGCCCCAGCATTTT.

J is TRBJ2-7 and V is TRBV18; the D is unclear. This CDR3 comprises 12 residues. V was pared by 2 bases and J by 3 bases, with 5 bases between. CDR1 is KGHSH, CDR2 LQKENI, per germline. The CDR3 is CASSPTLYEQYF. The CDR3 DNA reads as TGTGCCAGCTCACCAACCCTCTACGAGCAGTACTTC.

The chain couples TRBV11-1 to TRBJ2-7, with TRBD2 matching 10 bases. Losses at the gene ends were 3 bases for V and 2 bases for J; bases not matched to a gene: 4. This CDR3 is built from 15 residues. Germline-derived CDR1 and CDR2 are SGHAT and FQDESV (reference sequence). This chain's CDR3 is CASSFLAGDTYEQYF. CDR3 coding DNA: TGTGCCAGCAGCTTTCTAGCGGGAGACACCTACGAGCAGTACTTC.

The chain employs TRBV19 and TRBJ2-1, with unresolved D. The V gene's germline CDR1 is LNHDA and CDR2 SQIVND (reference sequence). This CDR3 spans 12 amino acids. V shed 5 bases and J shed 10 bases, with 12 bases lying between them. The CDR3 is CASSVLIGEQFF. CDR3 in DNA: TGTGCCAGTAGTGTGCTTATTGGGGAGCAGTTCTTC.

The genes are TRBV6-6 and TRBJ1-2; 9 bases line up with TRBD1. J gave up 4 bases and V 5 bases, and 8 bases lay outside the gene matches. Germline V gene sequence: CDR1 MNHNY, CDR2 SVGAGI (reference sequence). This CDR3 has 15 amino acids. The CDR3 nucleotides read TGTGCCAGCAGTCACCCGGGACAGGGAGTCTATGGCTACACCTTC. It codes for CASSHPGQGVYGYTF.

The chain is built from TRBV6-5 and TRBJ2-7; D remains unclear. From germline, CDR1 is MNHEY and CDR2 SVGAGI. Trimming took off 5 bases at V and 2 bases at J, with 13 bases between the two ends. The CDR3 is made up of 14 amino acids. The CDR3 nucleotides read TGTGCCAGCAGTAATCTGCTTGGGACCTACGAGCAGTACTTC. Its translation: CASSNLLGTYEQYF.

This clone was found once. The chain carries TRBV15 and TRBJ2-1; D not resolved. Per germline, CDR1 LNHNV and CDR2 YYDKDF (reference sequence). The CDR3 has 14 amino acids. V lost 1 base and J lost 8, with 12 bases in between. CDR3 in amino acids: CATSRGTWLDEQFF. The CDR3, as DNA: TGTGCCACCAGCAGAGGAACGTGGCTGGATGAGCAGTTCTTC.

The chain joins TRBV5-5 to TRBJ2-7; 10 bases match TRBD2. CDR1 and CDR2 from the germline V gene are SGHKS and YYEKEE (reference sequence). This CDR3 has 20 amino acids. Trimming took 0 bases from V and 0 from J; bases not matched to a gene: 15. CDR3 loop: CASSLALRGLAGALSYEQYF. The CDR3 nucleotides are TGTGCCAGCAGCTTGGCCCTACGGGGGCTAGCGGGGGCTCTCTCCTACGAGCAGTACTTC.

The V gene is TRBV19, the J gene TRBJ1-1; no clear D gene. The CDR3 loop spans 10 amino acids. The V gene's germline CDR1 is LNHDA and CDR2 SQIVND (reference sequence). CDR3 sequence reads: CANGNTEAFF. The DNA of the CDR3 is TGTGCAAACGGGAACACTGAAGCTTTCTTT.